These 16 T cell receptor beta chains were all obtained from the same sample, sequenced in a study of blood T cells in healthy people across ages. The authors ran a second PCR of about 6 to 11 cycles using a sample-barcoded 5' primer and a J-beta primer mix. TCRdb recomputed calls from the 5' RACE reads with MiXCR, one row per CDR3 protein. The table shows more than 500,000 distinct CDR3 sequences, with approximately 27% occurring only once. Sequencing input: blood. Receptors were obtained from a woman aged 70-85 years in good health.

Written as DNA, the CDR3 is TGTGCCAGCAGTTTGACCGGGACAGGGGGCCAAAACATTCAGTACTTC. This codes for CASSLTGTGGQNIQYF. The rearrangement uses TRBV28 and TRBJ2-4; 12 bases align to TRBD1. The CDR3 length is 16 residues. Germline trimming cut 3 bases from V and 5 bases from J; bases unmatched to any gene: 5. CDR1 is MDHEN, CDR2 SYDVKM, per germline.

V is TRBV19 and J is TRBJ2-5; D possibly matches TRBD1 or TRBD2 (5 bases each). Germline V gives CDR1 LNHDA, CDR2 SQIVND (reference sequence). V was clipped by 5 bases and J by 2 bases, with 15 bases between them. CDR3 size: 15 residues. The CDR3 sequence: CASSFMAGSQETQYF. The CDR3 DNA sequence: TGTGCCAGTAGTTTTATGGCAGGGAGTCAAGAGACCCAGTACTTC. Variable domain in full (rest from reference TRBV19 and TRBJ2-5): DGGITQSPKYLFRKEGQNVTLSCEQNLNHDAMYWYRQDPGQGLRLIYYSQIVNDFQKGDIAEGYSVSREKKESFPLTVTSAQKNPTAFYLCASSFMAGSQETQYFGPGTRLLVL.

This clonotype occurred many times. The rearrangement uses TRBV3-1 and TRBJ1-1, with no clear D. The ends were cut back, 3 bases at V and 0 bases at J, with 5 bases in the middle. Per the germline V gene, CDR1 is LGHDT and CDR2 is YNNKEL (reference sequence). The CDR3 covers 13 residues. CDR3 DNA: TGTGCCAGCAGCCAGGAGCTGAACACTGAAGCTTTCTTT. It translates to CASSQELNTEAFF.

This clonotype has a handful of counts. The chain combines TRBV7-2 with TRBJ2-3, with a weak D call TRBD1 (5 bases). Germline V gives CDR1 SGHTA, CDR2 FQGNSA. V lost 5 bases, J lost 5 bases, and 17 bases lay in between. The CDR3 totals 15 residues. The CDR3 reads CASSPMGPYRDTQYF. Written as DNA, the CDR3 is TGTGCCAGCAGCCCAATGGGGCCTTATCGAGATACGCAGTATTTT.

V gene TRBV6-2 or TRBV6-3 combines with J gene TRBJ1-1; D is undetermined. The CDR3 has 12 amino acids. V gave up 6 bases and J gave up 5 bases, with 10 bases separating them. Germline loops: CDR1 MNHEY, CDR2 SVGEGT. CDR3 region: CASSRLFTEAFF. CDR3 DNA sequence: TGTGCCAGCAGCAGACTTTTTACTGAAGCTTTCTTT.

V usage is TRBV10-3 and J usage is TRBJ2-5; D is perhaps TRBD2 (6 bases). Germline CDR1 and CDR2: ENHRY and SYGVKD. The ends were cut back, 5 bases at V and 0 bases at J, with 13 bases in the middle. The CDR3 is 15 residues long. This CDR3 is CAISSRDSYQETQYF. DNA of the CDR3: TGTGCCATCAGTTCCCGGGACTCCTACCAAGAGACCCAGTACTTC.

The J gene is TRBJ1-4, the V gene TRBV20-1; a possible D gene is TRBD1 (5 bases). Trimming left V 6 bases short and J 8 bases short, with 13 bases between. The CDR3 has 12 amino acids. CDR1 and CDR2 (germline): DFQATT, SNEGSKA (reference sequence). Here the CDR3 DNA reads TGCAGTGCCGCTTCGGACAACGAAAAACTGTTTTTT. Translated: CSAASDNEKLFF.

The chain carries TRBV7-2 and TRBJ1-4; no clear D gene. Germline loops: CDR1 SGHTA, CDR2 FQGNSA. Trimming removed 0 bases from V and 5 bases from J, with 4 bases in between. CDR3 length: 13 amino acids. CDR3 DNA: TGTGCCAGCAGCTTAGCCCGGAATGAAAAACTGTTTTTT. Translation: CASSLARNEKLFF.

The J gene is TRBJ2-4, the V gene TRBV9; 9 nucleotides agree with TRBD1. The length of the CDR3 is 14 residues. The trim removed 0 bases at V and 7 bases at J, leaving 2 bases unmatched. Per germline, CDR1 SGDLS and CDR2 YYNGEE. The chain's CDR3 is CASSVAGTGNIQYF. The DNA of the CDR3 is TGTGCCAGCAGCGTAGCTGGGACAGGGAACATTCAGTACTTC.

This clonotype has at least ten counts. The V and J genes are TRBV29-1 and TRBJ1-4; possible D gene TRBD1, 5 bases. CDR3 length: 13 residues. V lost 7 bases and J 2 bases, leaving 11 bases between the germline ends. The germline V gene has CDR1 SQVTM and CDR2 ANQGSEA. CDR3 loop: CSAGGGTNEKLFF. In DNA, the CDR3 is TGCAGCGCCGGTGGGGGGACTAATGAAAAACTGTTTTTT.

V and J are TRBV6-5 and TRBJ1-5; D unclear. Germline assignment: CDR1 MNHEY and CDR2 SVGAGI. The CDR3 is made up of 13 amino acids. V gave up 6 bases and J gave up 0 bases, with 6 bases separating them. This CDR3 reads CASSSNSNQPQHF. The DNA of the CDR3 is TGTGCCAGCAGCTCAAATAGCAATCAGCCCCAGCATTTT.

In its sample, this clonotype was seen a few times. The chain carries TRBV6-4 and TRBJ2-3, with 9 bases that match TRBD1. The CDR3 extends over 15 amino acids. In germline, CDR1 is MRHNA, CDR2 SNTAGT. V shed 2 bases and J 3 bases; nucleotides not matched to a gene: 3. The CDR3 bases are TGTGCCAGCAGTGACCGGGGACAGGGAACAGATACGCAGTATTTT. It yields the protein CASSDRGQGTDTQYF.

About this clonotype itself: The junction departs from the called germline gene at one end, perhaps through a read error. The chain joins TRBV4-3 to TRBJ2-1; 10 nucleotides align to TRBD2. CDR1 and CDR2 from the germline V gene are LGHNA and YSLEER. CDR3 length: 17 amino acids. The CDR3 DNA reads as TGCGCCAGCAGCCAAACCCGTAGCGGGGGGACCTACAATGAGCGGTTCTTC. This codes for CASSQTRSGGTYNERFF.

The V call is TRBV7-9, the J call TRBJ1-4, with D tentatively TRBD1 (6 bases). V dropped 3 bases and J dropped 8 bases, with 16 bases sitting between them. The CDR3 has 15 residues. Germline V gene lookup returns CDR1 SEHNR and CDR2 FQNEAQ (reference sequence). This chain's CDR3 is CASSFVEGVREKLFF. The CDR3 nucleotides are TGTGCCAGCAGCTTCGTTGAGGGGGTTCGGGAAAAACTGTTTTTT.

The chain has TRBV10-3 and TRBJ2-5; 10 nucleotides agree with TRBD1. The better agreement between TRBJ2-1 and the DNA end casts doubt on the J call. The CDR3 has 18 amino acids. Germline CDR1 reads ENHRY; CDR2 reads SYGVKD. The chain's CDR3 is CAISEPLIGQGAYNEQFF. The CDR3 region has the DNA TGTGCCATCAGTGAGCCACTTATTGGACAGGGGGCCTACAATGAGCAGTTCTTC.

Concerning this clonotype: This may stem from a read error, because a much larger clone lies one nucleotide away. This chain joins TRBV4-1 and TRBJ2-5; 11 bases are shared with TRBD2. The closer fit of TRBJ2-1 to the DNA end suggests the J call may be wrong. The CDR3 is 16 residues long. Per the germline V gene, CDR1 is MGHRA and CDR2 is YSYEKL. This CDR3 is CASSPKLAGETNEQFF. The CDR3 nucleotides are TGCGCCAGCAGCCCAAAACTAGCGGGGGAGACCAATGAGCAGTTCTTC.